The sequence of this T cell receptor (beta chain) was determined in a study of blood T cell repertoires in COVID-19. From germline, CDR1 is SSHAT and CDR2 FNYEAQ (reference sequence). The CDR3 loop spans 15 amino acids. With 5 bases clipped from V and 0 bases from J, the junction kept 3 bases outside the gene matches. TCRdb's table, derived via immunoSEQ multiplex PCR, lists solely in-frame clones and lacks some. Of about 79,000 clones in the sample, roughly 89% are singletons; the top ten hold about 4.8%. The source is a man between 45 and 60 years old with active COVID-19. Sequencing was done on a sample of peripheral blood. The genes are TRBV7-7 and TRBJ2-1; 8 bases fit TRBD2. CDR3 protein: CASSPSGSSYNEQFF. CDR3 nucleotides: TGTGCCAGCAGCCCCAGCGGGAGCTCCTACAATGAGCAGTTCTTC. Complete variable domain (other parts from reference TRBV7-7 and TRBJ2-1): GAGVSQSPRYKVTKRGQDVTLRCDPISSHATLYWYQQALGQGPEFLTYFNYEAQPDKSGLPSDRFSAERPEGSISTLTIQRTEQRDSAMYRCASSPSGSSYNEQFFGPGTRLTVL.